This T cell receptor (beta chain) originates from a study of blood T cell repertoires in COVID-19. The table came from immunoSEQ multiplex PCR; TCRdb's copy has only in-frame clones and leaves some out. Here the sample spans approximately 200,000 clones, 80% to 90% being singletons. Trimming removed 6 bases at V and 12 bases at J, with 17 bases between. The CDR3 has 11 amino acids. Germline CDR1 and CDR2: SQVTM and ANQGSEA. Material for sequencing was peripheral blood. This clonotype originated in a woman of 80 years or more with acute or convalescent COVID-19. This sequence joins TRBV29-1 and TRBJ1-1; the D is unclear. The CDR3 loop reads CSVATGEAPFF. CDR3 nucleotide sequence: TGCAGCGTCGCGACCGGGGAGGCGCCTTTCTTT.